This record covers a single T cell receptor beta chain. Its antigen remains unknown. The data were obtained in a study of shared clonotypes between healthy human individuals. Study in general: The cohort had two women and a few men, ages 18 to 49. Study results and limitations: Rarefaction revealed incomplete sorted-subset sequencing despite large depth.

Evenly divided among several immunoSEQ plates was the genomic DNA of each subset. Clones were read by immunoSEQ multiplex PCR, and TCRdb kept only the in-frame ones, dropping some. The repertoire holds some 1,600,000 clones, with approximately 98% as singletons. The donors were all Caucasian adults (living in Nashville, Tennessee). This sequence was found in a man aged 25 to 40 in good health. Sequenced sample: naive CD4+ T cells sorted from blood. The subset here: CD45RA+ positively selected.

In nucleotides, the CDR3 is TGTGCCAGCAGCCAAGACACGGGACGGTCTAATGAAAAACTGTTTTTT. The encoded protein is CASSQDTGRSNEKLFF. The V gene is TRBV4-2, the J gene TRBJ1-4; the D gene is possibly TRBD1 (5 bases). CDR1 is LGHNA, CDR2 YNFKEQ, per germline. The CDR3 covers 16 residues. V was trimmed by 0 bases and J by 3 bases, leaving 11 bases between them.